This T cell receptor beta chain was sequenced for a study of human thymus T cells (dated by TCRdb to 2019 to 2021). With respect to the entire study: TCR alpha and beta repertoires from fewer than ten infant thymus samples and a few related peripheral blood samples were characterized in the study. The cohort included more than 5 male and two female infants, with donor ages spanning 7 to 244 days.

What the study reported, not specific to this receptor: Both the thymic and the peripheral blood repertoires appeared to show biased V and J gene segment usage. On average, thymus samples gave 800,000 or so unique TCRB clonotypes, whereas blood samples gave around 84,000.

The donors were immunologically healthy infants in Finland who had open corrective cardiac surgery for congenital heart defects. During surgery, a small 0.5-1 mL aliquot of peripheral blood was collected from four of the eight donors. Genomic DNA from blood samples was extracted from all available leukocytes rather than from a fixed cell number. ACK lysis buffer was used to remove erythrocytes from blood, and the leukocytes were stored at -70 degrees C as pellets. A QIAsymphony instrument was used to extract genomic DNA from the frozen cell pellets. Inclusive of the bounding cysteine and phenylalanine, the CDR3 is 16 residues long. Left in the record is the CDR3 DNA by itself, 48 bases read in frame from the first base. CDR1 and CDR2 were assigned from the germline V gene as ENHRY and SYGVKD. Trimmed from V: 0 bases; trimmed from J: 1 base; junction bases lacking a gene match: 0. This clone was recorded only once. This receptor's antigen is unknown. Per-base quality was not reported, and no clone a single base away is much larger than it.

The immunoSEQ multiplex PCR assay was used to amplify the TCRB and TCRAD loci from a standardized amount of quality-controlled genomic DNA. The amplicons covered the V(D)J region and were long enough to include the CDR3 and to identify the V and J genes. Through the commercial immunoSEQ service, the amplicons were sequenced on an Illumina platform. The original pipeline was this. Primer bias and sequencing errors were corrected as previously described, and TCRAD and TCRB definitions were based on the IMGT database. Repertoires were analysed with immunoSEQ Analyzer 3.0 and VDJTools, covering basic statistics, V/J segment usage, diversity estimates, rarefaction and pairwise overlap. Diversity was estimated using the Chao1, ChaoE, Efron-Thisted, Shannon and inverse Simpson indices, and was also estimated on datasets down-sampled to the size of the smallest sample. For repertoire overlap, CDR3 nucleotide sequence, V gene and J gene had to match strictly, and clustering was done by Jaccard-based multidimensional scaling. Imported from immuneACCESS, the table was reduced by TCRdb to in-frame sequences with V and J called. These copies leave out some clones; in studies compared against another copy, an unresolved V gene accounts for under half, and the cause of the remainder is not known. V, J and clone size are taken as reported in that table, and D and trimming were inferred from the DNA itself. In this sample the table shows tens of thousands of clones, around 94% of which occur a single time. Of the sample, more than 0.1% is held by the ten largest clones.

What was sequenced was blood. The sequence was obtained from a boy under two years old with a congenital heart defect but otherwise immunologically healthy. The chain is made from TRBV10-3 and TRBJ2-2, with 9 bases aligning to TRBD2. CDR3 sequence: CAISESAGGNTGELFF. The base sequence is TGTGCCATCAGTGAGTCAGCGGGGGGGAACACCGGGGAGCTGTTTTTT.